A single sample gave rise to the 32 T cell receptor beta chains below, sequenced in a study of spatial heterogeneity in lung cancer. TCRdb re-analysed the 5' RACE reads in MiXCR, keeping a single row per CDR3 protein. The sample includes 39,000 or so distinct CDR3 sequences, approximately 3.1% of them seen just once. Time point defined: sample taken at primary tumor resection. Sequences were derived from normal lung tissue next to the tumor, sampled at surgery. The receptors shown here come from a male donor with early-stage non-small cell lung cancer.

This clonotype has at least ten counts. The gene calls are TRBV28 and TRBJ1-5, with TRBD1 as a possible D gene (6 bases). From germline, CDR1 is MDHEN and CDR2 SYDVKM. V was clipped by 6 bases and J by 1 base, with 13 bases between them. CDR3 length equals 15 residues. The CDR3: CASRSTGGSNQPQHF. DNA of the CDR3: TGTGCCAGCAGGTCGACGGGGGGCAGCAATCAGCCCCAGCATTTT.

This clonotype was detected ten times or more. This chain uses TRBV29-1 with TRBJ2-3; 7 positions match TRBD1. The CDR3 consists of 14 residues. Trimming cost V 5 bases and J 0 bases; bases outside gene matches: 5. Germline V lookup: CDR1 SQVTM, CDR2 ANQGSEA. CDR3 loop: CSVPDRASTDTQYF. CDR3 DNA: TGCAGCGTTCCTGACAGGGCCAGCACAGATACGCAGTATTTT.

At least ten counts were recorded for this clonotype. This chain links TRBV27 with TRBJ2-4; 12 bases line up with TRBD2. Trimming took 3 bases from V and 1 from J; bases not matched to a gene: 7. In germline, CDR1 is MNHEY, CDR2 SMNVEV (reference sequence). The CDR3 is 18 amino acids. The CDR3 DNA is TGTGCCAGCAGTTTGACTAGCGGGGGCACCTTGGCCAAAAACATTCAGTACTTC. It specifies CASSLTSGGTLAKNIQYF.

Many counts were recorded for this clonotype. The DNA of the CDR3 is TGTGCCAGCAGTTTAACCACAGGGGGGAATCAGCCCCAGCATTTT. The encoded protein is CASSLTTGGNQPQHF. This chain connects TRBV12-3 or TRBV12-4 to TRBJ1-5; 8 bases are shared with TRBD1. The J segment lost 4 bases and the V segment lost 2 bases, leaving 4 bases of the junction unmatched. The CDR3 contains 15 residues.

This clonotype was seen repeatedly, ten times or more. V and J are TRBV4-1 and TRBJ2-3; D not resolved. The germline CDR1 and CDR2 sequences are MGHRA and YSYEKL. Trimming removed 4 bases at V and 3 bases at J, with 14 bases between. This CDR3 spans 15 amino acids. The CDR3 nucleotides read TGCGCCAGCAGCCTAAGGGTTACCAGGACAGATACGCAGTATTTT. This translates into CASSLRVTRTDTQYF.

The table lists this clonotype with many counts. This sequence joins TRBV7-2 and TRBJ2-5, with 7 bases fitting TRBD1. In germline, CDR1 is SGHTA, CDR2 FQGNSA. This CDR3 has 15 amino acids. The V segment lost 4 bases and the J segment 3 bases; nucleotides outside the gene matches: 8. CDR3 DNA: TGTGCCAGCAGCTCACTACAGGGGCACAAAGAGACCCAGTACTTC. Translation: CASSSLQGHKETQYF. Full variable domain (outside the CDR3, taken from reference TRBV7-2 and TRBJ2-5): GAGVSQSPSNKVTEKGKDVELRCDPISGHTALYWYRQSLGQGLEFLIYFQGNSAPDKSGLPSDRFSAERTGGSVSTLTIQRTQQEDSAVYLCASSSLQGHKETQYFGPGTRLLVL.

This clonotype occurred a few times. The J gene is TRBJ2-6, the V gene TRBV12-3 or TRBV12-4, with D perhaps matching TRBD2 (5 bases). The germline V and J ends were trimmed by 7 bases and 0 bases, with 16 bases remaining between them. The CDR3 is made up of 17 amino acids. The CDR3: CASTQRTGSSGANVLTF. CDR3 DNA: TGTGCCAGCACCCAAAGGACGGGGAGCTCTGGGGCCAACGTCCTGACTTTC.

Many counts were recorded for this clonotype. This chain links TRBV20-1 with TRBJ2-1, with 7 bases lining up with TRBD2. Germline assignment: CDR1 DFQATT and CDR2 SNEGSKA (reference sequence). This CDR3 comprises 15 residues. The CDR3 DNA reads as TGCAGCGCCGCCCCCCTCGGGCTAGCGGACAATGAGCAGTTCTTC. Translated, it gives CSAAPLGLADNEQFF.

This clonotype was seen only a few times. This chain connects TRBV4-3 to TRBJ2-3, with 10 bases aligning to TRBD2. V lost 10 bases, J lost 2 bases, and 12 bases stayed unmatched. This CDR3 comprises 16 residues. Germline V gene lookup returns CDR1 LGHNA and CDR2 YSLEER. CDR3 sequence (DNA): TGCGCCACCCAGTCCACACTAGCGGGGCCCACAGATACGCAGTATTTT. Translating it yields CATQSTLAGPTDTQYF.

This clonotype was observed at least ten times. This CDR3 is CSVSQGWRTGELFF. The CDR3 DNA sequence: TGCAGCGTCTCACAGGGGTGGCGCACCGGGGAGCTGTTTTTT. J is TRBJ2-2 and V is TRBV29-1; TRBD1 aligns across 7 bases. The CDR3 spans 14 residues. CDR1 and CDR2 (germline): SQVTM, ANQGSEA. V trimming: 6 bases; J trimming: 4 bases; junction bases outside the gene matches: 8.

This clonotype showed up many times. The J gene is TRBJ2-5, the V gene TRBV6-2 or TRBV6-3; D is unresolved. Trimming took off 6 bases at V and 2 bases at J, with 1 base between the two ends. The germline V gene encodes CDR1 MNHEY and CDR2 SVGEGT. CDR3 length equals 10 residues. The CDR3 sequence is CASRQETQYF. The CDR3 DNA reads TGTGCCAGCAGACAAGAGACCCAGTACTTC.

This clonotype showed up just a few times. The rearrangement links TRBV14 to TRBJ2-2; maybe TRBD1 (6 bases). The CDR3 length is 19 residues. V lost 0 bases and J lost 6, with 23 bases in between. Germline V lookup: CDR1 SGHDN, CDR2 FVKESK. As DNA, the CDR3 is TGTGCCAGCAGCCAAGATCGTTCAGGGGCAGTGGCCCGTTCCGGGGAGCTGTTTTTT. It specifies CASSQDRSGAVARSGELFF. The whole variable domain, remainder taken from reference TRBV14 and TRBJ2-2, is EAGVTQFPSHSVIEKGQTVTLRCDPISGHDNLYWYRRVMGKEIKFLLHFVKESKQDESGMPNNRFLAERTGGTYSTLKVQPAELEDSGVYFCASSQDRSGAVARSGELFFGEGSRLTVL.

This clonotype was detected many times. V and J are TRBV11-2 and TRBJ1-3, with D hard to call. CDR1 is SGHAT, CDR2 FQNNGV, per germline. The CDR3 has 13 residues. V was pared by 5 bases and J by 2 bases, with 7 bases between. CDR3 DNA: TGTGCCAGCAGCCTCCAACCTGGAAACACCATATATTTT. As protein: CASSLQPGNTIYF. The full variable domain, completed using reference TRBV11-2 and TRBJ1-3, is EAGVAQSPRYKIIEKRQSVAFWCNPISGHATLYWYQQILGQGPKLLIQFQNNGVVDDSQLPKDRFSAERLKGVDSTLKIQPAKLEDSAVYLCASSLQPGNTIYFGEGSWLTVV.

There are many counts of this clonotype. The chain links TRBV24-1 to TRBJ1-1; TRBD1 might be the D (5 bases). This CDR3 is 11 amino acids long. V shed 6 bases and J shed 5 bases, with 6 bases lying between them. The germline V gene has CDR1 KGHDR and CDR2 SFDVKD. In DNA, the CDR3 is TGTGCCACCAGTTGGGGGACTGAAGCTTTCTTT. Protein sequence: CATSWGTEAFF.

This clonotype has ten or more counts. The chain combines TRBV20-1 with TRBJ2-7; 11 positions agree with TRBD2. J was trimmed by 3 bases and V by 3 bases; bases with no gene match: 10. There are 16 residues in the CDR3. Germline V gene sequence: CDR1 DFQATT, CDR2 SNEGSKA (reference sequence). This CDR3 is CSASGLAGGANYEQYF. CDR3 bases: TGCAGTGCTAGCGGGCTAGCGGGAGGAGCCAACTACGAGCAGTACTTC.

This clonotype was counted ten times or more. CDR3 protein: CASSLDGQSYGYTF. Here the CDR3 DNA reads TGTGCCAGCAGTTTAGATGGACAGTCTTATGGCTACACCTTC. This chain links TRBV12-3 or TRBV12-4 with TRBJ1-2; a possible D gene is TRBD1 (6 bases). This CDR3 has 14 amino acids. V lost 1 base to trimming and J lost 5 bases, with 11 bases between them.

This clonotype was counted many times. This rearrangement joins TRBV5-1 to TRBJ1-6, with D tentatively TRBD1 (6 bases). Germline loops: CDR1 SGHRS, CDR2 YFSETQ. V was clipped by 5 bases and J by 8 bases, with 17 bases between them. This CDR3 region has 15 residues. The CDR3 DNA reads as TGCGCCAGCAGAATGGGGCAGGGGAGTGATTCACCCCTCCACTTT. Translated: CASRMGQGSDSPLHF. Filled out from reference TRBV5-1 and TRBJ1-6, the complete variable domain reads KAGVTQTPRYLIKTRGQQVTLSCSPISGHRSVSWYQQTPGQGLQFLFEYFSETQRNKGNFPGRFSGRQFSNSRSEMNVSTLELGDSALYLCASRMGQGSDSPLHFGNGTRLTVT.

There are a few counts of this clonotype. This chain joins TRBV12-3 or TRBV12-4 and TRBJ1-1, with unresolved D. The length of the CDR3 is 13 residues. The V gene lost 5 bases and the J gene lost 10 bases, with 17 bases spanning the gap. Here the CDR3 DNA reads TGTGCCAGCAGTCCAGGATTTCGCGGTGGAGCTTTCTTT. Protein product: CASSPGFRGGAFF.

This clonotype showed up many times. This sequence joins TRBV6-5 and TRBJ2-7, with D tentatively TRBD1 (6 bases). Germline CDR1 is MNHEY and CDR2 is SVGAGI. Trimming shortened V by 0 bases and J by 3 bases, and 12 bases separated the two germline ends. The CDR3 spans 15 residues. Here the CDR3 DNA reads TGTGCCAGCAGTTACTCGGCAGGGGTCAACTACGAGCAGTACTTC. Its protein is CASSYSAGVNYEQYF.

The sample holds many counts of this clonotype. V gene TRBV6-5 combines with J gene TRBJ1-2; TRBD1 is a possible D gene (6 bases). Looked up from germline, CDR1 is MNHEY and CDR2 is SVGAGI. Trimming took 6 bases from V and 1 from J, leaving 12 bases between them. This CDR3 has 14 residues. CDR3 sequence (DNA): TGTGCCAGCAGACGCAGGGGCCTTAACTATGGCTACACCTTC. Its protein is CASRRRGLNYGYTF.

There are many counts of this clonotype. The chain has TRBV7-2 and TRBJ2-3, with D unresolved. There are 13 residues in the CDR3. Germline V gene lookup returns CDR1 SGHTA and CDR2 FQGNSA. The V gene lost 3 bases and the J gene lost 4 bases, with 8 bases spanning the gap. CDR3 coding DNA: TGTGCCAGCAGCTTGGATCCCCCAGATACGCAGTATTTT. Protein product: CASSLDPPDTQYF.

This clonotype was counted ten times or more. The V call is TRBV7-9, the J call TRBJ1-6; D gene ambiguous. The V end was cut by 5 bases, the J end by 10 bases, with 12 bases between. The germline V gene encodes CDR1 SEHNR and CDR2 FQNEAQ (reference sequence). This CDR3 comprises 13 residues. The CDR3 here is CASSPSGESPLHF. The CDR3 coding sequence is TGTGCCAGCAGCCCCTCAGGTGAATCACCCCTCCACTTT.

The sample holds many counts of this clonotype. The rearrangement links TRBV20-1 to TRBJ2-3, with TRBD2 as a possible D gene (6 bases). Trimming removed 0 bases from V and 4 bases from J, with 11 bases in between. This CDR3 has 14 amino acids. Germline assignment: CDR1 DFQATT and CDR2 SNEGSKA (reference sequence). This chain's CDR3 is CSARDVGGADTQYF. CDR3 bases: TGCAGTGCTAGAGATGTGGGCGGGGCAGATACGCAGTATTTT.

This clonotype showed up many times. The CDR3 region is CSARGYRGSEAFF. The CDR3 nucleotides are TGCAGTGCTAGAGGATACAGGGGGTCTGAAGCTTTCTTT. This sequence joins TRBV20-1 and TRBJ1-1; 8 bases agree with TRBD1. The ends lost 1 base at V and 6 bases at J; junction bases unmatched: 4. Germline V gene lookup returns CDR1 DFQATT and CDR2 SNEGSKA (reference sequence). This CDR3 spans 13 amino acids.

This clonotype showed up many times. The chain employs TRBV6-5 and TRBJ2-7; TRBD1 might be the D (5 bases). Per the germline V gene, CDR1 is MNHEY and CDR2 is SVGAGI. This CDR3 region has 14 residues. Trimming stripped 0 bases from V and 0 bases from J, with 6 bases between. The CDR3 sequence: CASSYSRGSYEQYF. In DNA, the CDR3 is TGTGCCAGCAGTTACTCTAGGGGCTCCTACGAGCAGTACTTC.

This clonotype was observed many times. The rearrangement uses TRBV2 and TRBJ2-3, with D hard to call. Trimming cost V 8 bases and J 2 bases, with 14 bases left between them. CDR1 is SNHLY and CDR2 is FYNNEI in the germline V gene. The CDR3 extends over 14 amino acids. The DNA of the CDR3 is TGTGCCAGCCTTCCCGACTGGCCCACAGATACGCAGTATTTT. This translates into CASLPDWPTDTQYF.

This clonotype showed up many times. The CDR3 reads CASSFGGADQPQHF. DNA for the CDR3: TGTGCCAGCAGTTTCGGAGGGGCCGATCAGCCCCAGCATTTT. The gene calls are TRBV28 and TRBJ1-5, with D possibly being TRBD1 (5 bases). Trimming removed 3 bases from V and 5 bases from J, with 11 bases in between. Per germline, CDR1 MDHEN and CDR2 SYDVKM. This CDR3 has 14 amino acids.

This clonotype occurred many times. V and J are TRBV3-1 and TRBJ1-2, with 7 bases fitting TRBD1. CDR1 LGHDT and CDR2 YNNKEL come from the germline V gene (reference sequence). This CDR3 region has 11 residues. Trimming cost V 5 bases and J 8 bases; bases outside gene matches: 2. CDR3 nucleotide sequence: TGTGCCAGCAGCTGGACAGGCGGCTACACCTTC. Translated: CASSWTGGYTF.

This clonotype was detected only a few times. The chain combines TRBV30 with TRBJ2-3; 7 bases match TRBD2. The CDR3 consists of 14 residues. Germline V CDR1 and CDR2: GTSNPN, SVGIG (reference sequence). The DNA for the CDR3 is TGTGCGCAAACCCGGGGAGGGGGCACAGATACGCAGTATTTT. This encodes CAQTRGGGTDTQYF.

This clonotype was observed many times. The chain uses TRBV19 and TRBJ2-1; 7 bases are a match to TRBD1. From germline, CDR1 is LNHDA and CDR2 SQIVND (reference sequence). V shed 2 bases and J 9 bases; nucleotides not matched to a gene: 7. This CDR3 contains 14 residues. CDR3 amino acids: CASSIPTTGSEQFF. CDR3 DNA: TGTGCCAGTAGTATACCGACGACAGGGAGTGAGCAGTTCTTC.

The table lists this clonotype with many counts. The chain combines TRBV5-1 with TRBJ2-3, with 11 bases identical to TRBD1. CDR1 SGHRS and CDR2 YFSETQ come from the germline V gene. The CDR3 has 15 residues. V was pared by 4 bases and J by 4 bases, with 5 bases of the junction left unmatched. CDR3: CASSPGTGGPDTQYF. In nucleotides, the CDR3 is TGCGCCAGCAGCCCCGGGACAGGGGGGCCAGATACGCAGTATTTT.

This clonotype showed up many times. The chain has TRBV5-1 and TRBJ2-3; D ambiguous. The V gene's germline CDR1 is SGHRS and CDR2 YFSETQ. The germline V and J ends were trimmed by 5 bases and 4 bases, with 5 bases remaining between them. This CDR3 region has 11 residues. The CDR3 nucleotides read TGCGCCAGCAGAGACGCAGATACGCAGTATTTT. Its translation: CASRDADTQYF.